This is a list of T cell receptor beta chains from one sample in a study of radiation and T cells in renal cell carcinoma. Some clones are missing from TCRdb's copy, which holds only in-frame ones; the method was immunoSEQ multiplex PCR. The sample carries roughly 75,000 clones, 82% recorded once. The sequenced sample was blood, obtained from a patient whose treatment included radiotherapy and nephrectomy. These receptors all stem from a man in his fifties or sixties with renal cell carcinoma. The CDR3 runs from the conserved cysteine through the conserved F or W. Fields, in order: J gene, D gene, V gene, CDR3 protein. The D gene is left open where the match is weak.

j_call: TRBJ1-1; d_call: -; v_call: TRBV5-1; cdr3_aa: CASSCHTDGNTEAFF
j_call: TRBJ1-1; d_call: -; v_call: TRBV5-5; cdr3_aa: CASSRGIMNTEAFF
j_call: TRBJ2-7; d_call: -; v_call: TRBV21-1; cdr3_aa: CASSAKRGETADSYEQYF
j_call: TRBJ2-3; d_call: TRBD1; v_call: TRBV25-1; cdr3_aa: CASSTRDRATDTQYF
j_call: TRBJ2-7; d_call: -; v_call: TRBV30; cdr3_aa: CAYRAGRPYEQYF
j_call: TRBJ1-1; d_call: -; v_call: TRBV19; cdr3_aa: CASSQTRGGGEAFF
j_call: TRBJ2-6; d_call: -; v_call: TRBV30; cdr3_aa: CAWISGANVLTF
j_call: TRBJ1-5; d_call: -; v_call: TRBV28; cdr3_aa: CASSPTSGRGAQHF
j_call: TRBJ2-7; d_call: -; v_call: TRBV2; cdr3_aa: CASSGAGDEQYF
j_call: TRBJ2-3; d_call: TRBD2; v_call: TRBV6-5; cdr3_aa: CASSRTSGAVVTQYF
j_call: TRBJ2-5; d_call: -; v_call: TRBV7-8; cdr3_aa: CASSLAVGQETQYF
j_call: TRBJ2-7; d_call: -; v_call: TRBV28; cdr3_aa: CASRRDTSYEQYF